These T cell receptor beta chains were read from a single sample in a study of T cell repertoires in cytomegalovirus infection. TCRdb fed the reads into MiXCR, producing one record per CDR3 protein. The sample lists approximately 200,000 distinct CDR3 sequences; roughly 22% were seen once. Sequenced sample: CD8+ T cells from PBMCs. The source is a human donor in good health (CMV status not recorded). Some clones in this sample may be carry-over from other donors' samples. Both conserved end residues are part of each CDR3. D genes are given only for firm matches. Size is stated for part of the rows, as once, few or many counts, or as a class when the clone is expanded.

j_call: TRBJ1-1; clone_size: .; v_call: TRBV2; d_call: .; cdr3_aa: CASNIGQPMNTEAFF; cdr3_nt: TGTGCCAGCAATATAGGGCAGCCTATGAACACTGAAGCTTTCTTT
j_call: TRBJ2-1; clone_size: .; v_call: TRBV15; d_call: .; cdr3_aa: CATSSGIEQFF; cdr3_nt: TGTGCCACCAGCAGTGGAATTGAGCAGTTCTTC
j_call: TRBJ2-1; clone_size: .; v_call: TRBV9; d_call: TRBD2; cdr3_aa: CASSTRGGFNNEQFF; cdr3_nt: TGTGCCAGCAGCACCCGGGGGGGCTTCAACAATGAGCAGTTCTTC
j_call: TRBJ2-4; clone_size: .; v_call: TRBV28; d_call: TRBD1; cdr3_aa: CASSLVGDSIQYF; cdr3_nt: TGTGCCAGCAGTTTGGTTGGGGACAGCATTCAGTACTTC
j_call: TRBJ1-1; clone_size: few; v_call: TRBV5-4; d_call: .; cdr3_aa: CASSLSWGGTEAFF; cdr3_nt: TGTGCCAGCAGCTTGTCTTGGGGGGGAACTGAAGCTTTCTTT
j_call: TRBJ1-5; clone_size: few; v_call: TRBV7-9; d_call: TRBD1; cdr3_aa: CASSFGQAQHF; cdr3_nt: TGTGCCAGCAGCTTTGGACAGGCCCAGCATTTT
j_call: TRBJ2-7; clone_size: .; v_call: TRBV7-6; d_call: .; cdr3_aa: CASSPEVGGLMNDEQYF; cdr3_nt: TGTGCCAGCAGCCCCGAAGTGGGAGGACTAATGAACGACGAGCAGTACTTC
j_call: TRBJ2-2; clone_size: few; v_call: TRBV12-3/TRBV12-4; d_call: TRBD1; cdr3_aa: CASSLQQGSTGELFF; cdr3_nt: TGTGCCAGCAGTTTACAACAGGGGAGCACCGGGGAGCTGTTTTTT
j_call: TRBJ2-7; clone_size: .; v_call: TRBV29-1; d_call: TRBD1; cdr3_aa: CSVEERQGRRHEQYF; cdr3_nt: TGCAGCGTTGAGGAACGACAGGGGCGGAGGCACGAGCAGTACTTC
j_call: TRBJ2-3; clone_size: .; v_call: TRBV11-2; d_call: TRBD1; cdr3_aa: CASLRGQSTDTQYF; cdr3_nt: TGTGCCAGCCTAAGGGGGCAAAGCACAGATACGCAGTATTTT
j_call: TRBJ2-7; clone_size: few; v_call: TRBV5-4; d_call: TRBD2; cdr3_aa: CASSYLDGGKSYEQYF; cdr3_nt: TGTGCCAGCAGCTACTTAGACGGGGGGAAGTCCTACGAGCAGTACTTC
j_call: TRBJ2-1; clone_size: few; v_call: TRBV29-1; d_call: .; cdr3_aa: CSARERGENEQFF; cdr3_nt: TGCAGCGCCCGAGAACGTGGTGAAAATGAGCAGTTCTTC
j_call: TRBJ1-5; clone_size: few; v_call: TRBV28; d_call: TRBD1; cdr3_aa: CASRPGQGNQPQHF; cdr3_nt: TGTGCCAGCAGGCCGGGACAGGGGAATCAGCCCCAGCATTTT
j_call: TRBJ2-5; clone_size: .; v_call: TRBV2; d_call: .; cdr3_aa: CASSEWRSGETQYF; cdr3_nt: TGTGCCAGCAGTGAGTGGCGATCCGGGGAGACCCAGTACTTC
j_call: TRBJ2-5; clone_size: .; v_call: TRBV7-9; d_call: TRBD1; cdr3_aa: CASSFTGEETQYF; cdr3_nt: TGTGCCAGCAGTTTTACAGGGGAAGAGACCCAGTACTTC
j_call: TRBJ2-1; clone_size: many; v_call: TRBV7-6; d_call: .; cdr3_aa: CASSSRRRGFDDNEQFF; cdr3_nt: TGTGCCAGCAGCTCTAGACGGCGGGGATTTGACGACAATGAGCAGTTCTTC
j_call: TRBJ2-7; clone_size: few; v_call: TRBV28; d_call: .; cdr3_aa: CASSRDSPYEQYF; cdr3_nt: TGTGCCAGCAGTCGAGACAGTCCCTACGAGCAGTACTTC
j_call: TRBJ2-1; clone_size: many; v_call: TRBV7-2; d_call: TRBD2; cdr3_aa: CASSRLGTSGGPYNEQFF; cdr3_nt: TGTGCCAGCAGCCGTCTTGGTACTAGCGGGGGCCCTTACAATGAGCAGTTCTTC
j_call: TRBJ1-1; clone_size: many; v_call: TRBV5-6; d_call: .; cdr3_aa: CASSSGLLNTEAFF; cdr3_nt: TGTGCCAGCAGCTCGGGACTCTTGAACACTGAAGCTTTCTTT
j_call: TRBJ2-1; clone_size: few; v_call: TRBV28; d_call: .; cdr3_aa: CASSFRGITHNEQFF; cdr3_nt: TGTGCCAGCAGTTTTAGGGGTATTACACACAATGAGCAGTTCTTC
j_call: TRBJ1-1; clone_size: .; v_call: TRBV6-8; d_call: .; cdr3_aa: CASSLRYHSEAFF; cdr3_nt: TGTGCCAGCAGCCTCAGGTACCACTCTGAAGCTTTCTTT
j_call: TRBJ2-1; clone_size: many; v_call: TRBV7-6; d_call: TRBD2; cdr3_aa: CASSPAGVFHNEQFF; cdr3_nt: TGTGCCAGCAGCCCGGCGGGAGTTTTCCACAATGAGCAGTTCTTC
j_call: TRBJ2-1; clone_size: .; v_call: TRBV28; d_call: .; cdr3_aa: CASSPPGSSYNEQFF; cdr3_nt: TGTGCCAGCAGCCCCCCGGGAAGCTCCTACAATGAGCAGTTCTTC
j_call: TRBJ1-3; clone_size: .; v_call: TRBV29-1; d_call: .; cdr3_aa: CSVEPGFVNTIYF; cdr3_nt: TGCAGCGTTGAGCCAGGATTCGTGAACACCATATATTTT
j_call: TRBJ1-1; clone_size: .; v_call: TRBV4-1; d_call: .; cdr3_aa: CASSQDPPGGRWTEAFF; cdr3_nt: TGCGCCAGCAGCCAAGATCCCCCCGGGGGCAGGTGGACTGAAGCTTTCTTT
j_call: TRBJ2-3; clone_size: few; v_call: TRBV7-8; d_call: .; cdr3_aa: CASSPHSSGDTQYF; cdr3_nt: TGTGCCAGCAGCCCCCACAGCTCCGGGGATACGCAGTATTTT
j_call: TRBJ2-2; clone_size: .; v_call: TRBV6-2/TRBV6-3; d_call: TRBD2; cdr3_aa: CASSLVAGGQTTGELFF; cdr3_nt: TGTGCCAGCAGTTTAGTAGCGGGGGGTCAAACCACCGGGGAGCTGTTTTTT
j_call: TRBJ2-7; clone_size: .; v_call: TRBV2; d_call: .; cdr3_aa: CATQIPPGVEQYF; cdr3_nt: TGTGCCACCCAAATTCCCCCGGGGGTCGAGCAGTACTTC
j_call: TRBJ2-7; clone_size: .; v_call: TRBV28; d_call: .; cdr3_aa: CASSPDKLKTYEQYF; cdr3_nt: TGTGCCAGCAGCCCGGACAAGCTTAAAACCTACGAGCAGTACTTC
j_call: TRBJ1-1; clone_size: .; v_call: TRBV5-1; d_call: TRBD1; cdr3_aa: CASIEYRGNTEAFF; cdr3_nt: TGCGCCAGCATCGAGTACAGGGGGAACACTGAAGCTTTCTTT
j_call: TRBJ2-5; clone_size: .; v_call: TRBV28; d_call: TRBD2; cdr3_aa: CASSLSGTSEETQYF; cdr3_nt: TGTGCCAGCAGTTTATCTGGGACTAGCGAAGAGACCCAGTACTTC
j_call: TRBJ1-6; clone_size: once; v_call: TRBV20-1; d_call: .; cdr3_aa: CSAEPRGNSPLHF; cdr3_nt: TGCAGTGCCGAGCCCCGAGGTAATTCACCCCTCCACTTT
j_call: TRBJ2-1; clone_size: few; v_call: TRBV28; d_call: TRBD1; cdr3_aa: CASSHDRVNEQFF; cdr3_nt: TGTGCCAGCAGTCACGACAGGGTAAATGAGCAGTTCTTC
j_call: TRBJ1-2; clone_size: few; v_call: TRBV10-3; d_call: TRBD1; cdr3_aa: CAISEVRDSAPNYGYTF; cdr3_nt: TGTGCCATCAGTGAGGTCCGGGACAGCGCCCCTAACTATGGCTACACCTTC
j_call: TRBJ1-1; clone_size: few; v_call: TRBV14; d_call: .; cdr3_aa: CASSHQGNTEAFF; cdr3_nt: TGTGCCAGCAGCCATCAGGGGAACACTGAAGCTTTCTTT
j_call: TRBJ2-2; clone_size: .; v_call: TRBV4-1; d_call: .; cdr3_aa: CASSQLEHTGELFF; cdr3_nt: TGCGCCAGCAGCCAATTAGAGCACACCGGGGAGCTGTTTTTT
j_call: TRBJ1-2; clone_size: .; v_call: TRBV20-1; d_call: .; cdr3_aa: CSARDPLSTRAYGYTF; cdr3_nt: TGCAGTGCTAGAGATCCCCTCTCTACTCGGGCCTATGGCTACACCTTC